The following is a T cell receptor (beta chain) sequence with its context. Its antigen remains unidentified. The data were obtained in a study of T cell responses to AZD1222 COVID-19 vaccine. This table comes from immunoSEQ multiplex PCR, and its TCRdb copy is limited to in-frame clones, with some not included. The table shows roughly 110,000 clones, with around 90% occurring only once. Study outcomes and limitations: Donors were chiefly white British, with a greater number of females, and clonal diversity was perhaps underestimated. Spike-specific TCR depth and breadth grew after two AZD1222 doses. Repertoire sampling happened only post peak T cell response.

Looked up from germline, CDR1 is SGHTS and CDR2 is YDEGEE. Trimming took 7 bases from V and 5 from J, leaving 12 bases between them. The CDR3 runs to 12 residues. The rearrangement joins TRBV5-8 to TRBJ1-1; perhaps TRBD1 as D (5 bases). The receptor was derived from an adult in good health. This specimen was peripheral blood, taken on day 0 of AZD1222 vaccination. CDR3 in DNA: TGTGCCAGCTCAGCCAGGGCAACTGAAGCTTTCTTT. Translation: CASSARATEAFF.